Below, 27 T cell receptor beta chains from the same sample are listed, as sequenced in a study of blood T cell repertoires in COVID-19. Measured with immunoSEQ multiplex PCR; TCRdb has only the in-frame clones, and not every one. The sample yields around 300,000 clones, around nine tenths seen once. Sequenced sample: PBMCs or T cells enriched from blood (not recorded which). These receptors were taken from a woman in her sixties or seventies in a cohort exposed to, infected with or recovered from COVID-19 (not recorded which).

This sequence joins TRBV11-3 and TRBJ2-1; no clear D. CDR1 and CDR2 from the germline V gene are SGHNT and YENEEA. Trimming shortened V by 6 bases and J by 4 bases, and 19 bases separated the two germline ends. The CDR3 consists of 16 residues. CDR3 DNA: TGTGCCAGCAGTCCCGCCCTAGGTGCCCCTTACAATGAGCAGTTCTTC. Protein product: CASSPALGAPYNEQFF.

The gene calls are TRBV30 and TRBJ1-4; TRBD1 is a possible D gene (5 bases). This CDR3 comprises 13 residues. Germline V lookup: CDR1 GTSNPN, CDR2 SVGIG (reference sequence). The V end lost 3 bases, the J end lost 8 bases, and 13 bases lay between the germline ends. Written as DNA, the CDR3 is TGTGCCTGGAGGCGGCAGGGTGGCGAAAAACTGTTTTTT. Encoded protein: CAWRRQGGEKLFF.

The chain has TRBV7-2 and TRBJ2-5; 7 bases align to TRBD2. This CDR3 has 16 amino acids. Germline assignment: CDR1 SGHTA and CDR2 FQGNSA. The ends lost 6 bases at V and 5 bases at J; junction bases unmatched: 15. The CDR3 loop is CASRPAGLVVGETQYF. In DNA form, the CDR3 reads TGTGCCAGCAGACCCGCCGGACTAGTCGTAGGGGAGACCCAGTACTTC.

In this sample, this clone turned up a few times. The J gene is TRBJ2-3, the V gene TRBV5-8; the match to TRBD2 covers 12 bases. The CDR3 spans 16 residues. With 3 bases clipped from V and 4 bases from J, the junction kept 6 bases outside the gene matches. CDR1 is SGHTS, CDR2 YDEGEE, per germline. For the CDR3, the DNA is TGTGCCAGCAGCTCCGGACTAGCGGGAACCGCAGATACGCAGTATTTT. It translates to CASSSGLAGTADTQYF.

V is TRBV11-3 and J is TRBJ2-2; 7 bases line up with TRBD2. J gave up 6 bases and V 8 bases, and 9 bases lay outside the gene matches. The germline V gene has CDR1 SGHNT and CDR2 YENEEA. The CDR3 has 14 amino acids. The CDR3 region is CASGRADLSGELFF. The CDR3 DNA follows: TGTGCCAGCGGGAGGGCCGATCTATCCGGGGAGCTGTTTTTT.

The gene calls are TRBV19 and TRBJ2-7, with 10 bases matching TRBD2. Germline V CDR1 and CDR2: LNHDA, SQIVND (reference sequence). CDR3 length: 16 residues. The trim removed 5 bases at V and 4 bases at J, leaving 11 bases unmatched. Here the CDR3 reads CASSRSGLAGEYEQYF. For the CDR3, the DNA is TGTGCCAGTAGTCGTTCTGGTCTAGCGGGAGAATACGAGCAGTACTTC.

V usage is TRBV12-2 and J usage is TRBJ1-1; the table's TRBD1 call for D was not verified on the DNA. TRBV12-2 is assigned pseudogene status. The CDR3 covers 13 residues. This CDR3 is CARTDRGDTEAFF. The CDR3 coding sequence is TGTGCAAGGACCGACAGGGGAGACACTGAAGCTTTCTTT.

V gene TRBV7-2 combines with J gene TRBJ2-7; tentative D call: TRBD2 (6 bases). The ends were cut back, 1 base at V and 4 bases at J, with 14 bases in the middle. Germline V gives CDR1 SGHTA, CDR2 FQGNSA. CDR3 length equals 15 residues. CDR3 loop: CASSLGGDFSYEQYF. CDR3 nucleotides: TGTGCCAGCAGCTTAGGGGGGGATTTCTCATACGAGCAGTACTTC.

The chain combines TRBV12-5 with TRBJ2-3, with 8 bases that match TRBD1. Germline-derived CDR1 and CDR2 are LGHNT and FRNRAP. After removal of 6 bases from V and 3 bases from J, the junction contained 8 bases not matched to a gene. The CDR3 loop spans 15 amino acids. The CDR3 coding sequence is TGTGCTAGTGGCCCGGACAGGGTTATGACAGATACGCAGTATTTT. Protein: CASGPDRVMTDTQYF.

This clone has only a few counts. This rearrangement joins TRBV18 to TRBJ1-4; D may be TRBD1 (6 bases). Germline V lookup: CDR1 KGHSH, CDR2 LQKENI. V shed 6 bases and J shed 1 base, with 9 bases lying between them. The CDR3 extends over 14 amino acids. The CDR3 coding sequence is TGTGCCAGCTCCCTAGGGGGAACTAATGAAAAACTGTTTTTT. Protein product: CASSLGGTNEKLFF. Full variable domain (missing parts from reference TRBV18 and TRBJ1-4): NAGVMQNPRHLVRRRGQEARLRCSPMKGHSHVYWYRQLPEEGLKFMVYLQKENIIDESGMPKERFSAEFPKEGPSILRIQQVVRGDSAAYFCASSLGGTNEKLFFGSGTQLSVL.

The chain is built from TRBV6-2 or TRBV6-3 and TRBJ2-7; D perhaps matches TRBD1 (5 bases). Trimming removed 5 bases from V and 4 bases from J, with 12 bases in between. This CDR3 comprises 13 residues. Per germline, CDR1 MNHEY and CDR2 SVGEGT. The CDR3 nucleotides read TGTGCCAGCAGTGGCCCCGACAGTTACGAGCAGTACTTC. Its translation is CASSGPDSYEQYF.

The V call is TRBV30, the J call TRBJ2-1; D is possibly TRBD2 (5 bases). CDR1 and CDR2 (germline): GTSNPN, SVGIG (reference sequence). This CDR3 is built from 12 residues. The V end lost 0 bases, the J end lost 9 bases, and 9 bases lay between the germline ends. The CDR3 loop reads CAWSVRGAEQFF. In DNA form, the CDR3 reads TGTGCCTGGAGTGTACGGGGAGCTGAGCAGTTCTTC.

The V call is TRBV2, the J call TRBJ2-1, with 9 bases identical to TRBD2. Germline V CDR1 and CDR2: SNHLY, FYNNEI. The junction had 6 bases not matched to a gene; V was cut back by 6 bases and J by 0 bases. The CDR3 totals 16 residues. The CDR3 region is CASRGLAPSSYNEQFF. CDR3 coding DNA: TGTGCCAGCAGAGGACTAGCGCCCAGCTCCTACAATGAGCAGTTCTTC.

The chain couples TRBV3-1 (or the pseudogene TRBV3-2) to TRBJ1-6; D possibly corresponds to TRBD1 (5 bases). The germline V and J ends were trimmed by 1 base and 9 bases, with 16 bases remaining between them. Per germline, CDR1 LGHDT and CDR2 YNNKEL (reference sequence). CDR3 length equals 16 residues. CDR3 bases: TGTGCCAGCAGCCAAGTTCCAGGGCTTTACTTTTCACCCCTCCACTTT. Amino acids: CASSQVPGLYFSPLHF.

The chain couples TRBV4-1 to TRBJ1-3; TRBD1 aligns across 11 bases. Germline CDR1 and CDR2: MGHRA and YSYEKL. The CDR3 is 16 amino acids. J gave up 3 bases and V 1 base, and 2 bases lay outside the gene matches. CDR3 DNA: TGCGCCAGCAGCCAAGGGACAGGGGGCAGTGGAAACACCATATATTTT. This encodes CASSQGTGGSGNTIYF.

This chain uses TRBV2 with TRBJ2-7; a weak D match, TRBD1 (6 bases). Germline V gene lookup returns CDR1 SNHLY and CDR2 FYNNEI. This CDR3 comprises 10 residues. Trimming cost V 3 bases and J 12 bases, with 9 bases left between them. The CDR3, as DNA: TGTGCCAGCAGTGAGCAGGGGTGGTACTTC. Translation gives CASSEQGWYF. Looking up the rest from reference TRBV2 and TRBJ2-7 gives the full variable domain: EPEVTQTPSHQVTQMGQEVILRCVPISNHLYFYWYRQILGQKVEFLVSFYNNEISEKSEIFDDQFSVERPDGSNFTLKIRSTKLEDSAMYFCASSEQGWYFGPGTRLTVT.

The chain is built from TRBV7-6 and TRBJ2-2; 12 nucleotides align to TRBD2. The CDR3 has 19 residues. V lost 5 bases, J lost 3 bases, and 13 bases stayed unmatched. Germline V gene data show CDR1 as SGHVS and CDR2 as FNYEAQ. This CDR3 reads CASSRRLAGESLDTGELFF. The CDR3, as DNA: TGTGCCAGCAGCCGACGACTAGCGGGAGAGTCGTTGGACACCGGGGAGCTGTTTTTT.

This clone was seen a single time. The CDR3 DNA reads as TGTGCCAGCAGTTTCAGGGGGGCTGGGGGAGATACGCAGTATTTT. Translation gives CASSFRGAGGDTQYF. The chain is built from TRBV28 and TRBJ2-3, with D possibly TRBD1 on 7 matching bases. The V end lost 3 bases, the J end lost 5 bases, and 15 bases lay between the germline ends. The CDR3 spans 15 residues. Germline-derived CDR1 and CDR2 are MDHEN and SYDVKM.

V and J are TRBV29-1 and TRBJ1-1; maybe TRBD1 (6 bases). Looked up from germline, CDR1 is SQVTM and CDR2 is ANQGSEA. Trimming pared 4 bases from V and 5 bases from J, leaving 14 bases between. The CDR3 consists of 13 residues. The CDR3 loop is CSVARGKGTEAFF. CDR3 nucleotide sequence: TGCAGCGTTGCAAGGGGGAAAGGAACTGAAGCTTTCTTT. Full variable domain (outside the CDR3, taken from reference TRBV29-1 and TRBJ1-1): SAVISQKPSRDICQRGTSLTIQCQVDSQVTMMFWYRQQPGQSLTLIATANQGSEATYESGFVIDKFPISRPNLTFSTLTVSNMSPEDSSIYLCSVARGKGTEAFFGQGTRLTVV.

This chain joins TRBV2 and TRBJ2-2; D is possibly TRBD2 (7 bases). This CDR3 contains 15 residues. V lost 3 bases and J 4 bases, leaving 12 bases between the germline ends. Germline assignment: CDR1 SNHLY and CDR2 FYNNEI. CDR3 amino acids: CASSDWGGRTGELFF. The DNA for the CDR3 is TGTGCCAGCAGTGACTGGGGGGGCCGCACCGGGGAGCTGTTTTTT.

V is TRBV28 and J is TRBJ2-7, with 9 bases identical to TRBD2. Losses at the gene ends were 7 bases for V and 2 bases for J; bases not matched to a gene: 0. The V gene's germline CDR1 is MDHEN and CDR2 SYDVKM. There are 12 residues in the CDR3. This CDR3 is CASTSGTYEQYF. The CDR3 nucleotides are TGTGCCAGCACTAGCGGGACCTACGAGCAGTACTTC.

The V call is TRBV24-1, the J call TRBJ1-5, with TRBD1 as a possible D gene (5 bases). V was cut by 8 bases and J by 7 bases, with 20 bases left in between. The CDR3 is 15 residues long. The germline V gene encodes CDR1 KGHDR and CDR2 SFDVKD. CDR3 residues: CATTINRPYKQPQHF. The CDR3 region has the DNA TGTGCCACCACTATCAACAGGCCCTACAAACAGCCCCAGCATTTT.

V and J are TRBV24-1 and TRBJ1-1; 8 nucleotides align to TRBD1. Germline V gene lookup returns CDR1 KGHDR and CDR2 SFDVKD. CDR3 length equals 15 residues. The V gene end was trimmed by 3 bases and the J gene end by 5 bases; junction bases not matched to a gene: 7. The chain's CDR3 is CATSDPGQGRTEAFF. The CDR3 bases are TGTGCCACCAGTGATCCCGGACAGGGAAGGACTGAAGCTTTCTTT.

This clone was seen more than once but under ten times. V is TRBV28 and J is TRBJ1-2; 8 bases fit TRBD1. Unmatched junction bases numbered 18, after V lost 3 bases and J lost 9 bases. Germline lookup yields CDR1 MDHEN and CDR2 SYDVKM. The CDR3 contains 17 residues. This CDR3 reads CASSFTPQGQGARSYTF. CDR3 DNA: TGTGCCAGCAGTTTTACTCCCCAGGGGCAGGGGGCAAGGAGCTACACCTTC.

V gene TRBV10-3 combines with J gene TRBJ2-1; 14 nucleotides line up with TRBD2. V shed 9 bases and J 7 bases; nucleotides not matched to a gene: 11. The length of the CDR3 is 16 residues. Germline V gene lookup returns CDR1 ENHRY and CDR2 SYGVKD. CDR3 protein: CAIGGTSGSTGNEQFF. As DNA, the CDR3 is TGTGCCATAGGGGGGACTAGCGGGAGTACGGGGAATGAGCAGTTCTTC.

The chain joins TRBV7-2 to TRBJ2-7; 12 nucleotides agree with TRBD2. The CDR3 contains 14 residues. Germline loops: CDR1 SGHTA, CDR2 FQGNSA. V was clipped by 5 bases and J by 6 bases; unmatched bases: 5. CDR3 protein: CASSRLAGVPEQYF. CDR3 DNA: TGTGCCAGCAGCAGACTAGCGGGAGTCCCCGAGCAGTACTTC. Variable domain in full (rest from reference TRBV7-2 and TRBJ2-7): GAGVSQSPSNKVTEKGKDVELRCDPISGHTALYWYRQSLGQGLEFLIYFQGNSAPDKSGLPSDRFSAERTGGSVSTLTIQRTQQEDSAVYLCASSRLAGVPEQYFGPGTRLTVT.

The chain couples TRBV4-1 to TRBJ1-2; D is unresolved. Germline-derived CDR1 and CDR2 are MGHRA and YSYEKL. This CDR3 comprises 14 residues. Trimming took off 0 bases at V and 4 bases at J, with 9 bases between the two ends. DNA for the CDR3: TGCGCCAGCAGCCAAGATTGGGTAGCCTATGGCTACACCTTC. It specifies CASSQDWVAYGYTF.